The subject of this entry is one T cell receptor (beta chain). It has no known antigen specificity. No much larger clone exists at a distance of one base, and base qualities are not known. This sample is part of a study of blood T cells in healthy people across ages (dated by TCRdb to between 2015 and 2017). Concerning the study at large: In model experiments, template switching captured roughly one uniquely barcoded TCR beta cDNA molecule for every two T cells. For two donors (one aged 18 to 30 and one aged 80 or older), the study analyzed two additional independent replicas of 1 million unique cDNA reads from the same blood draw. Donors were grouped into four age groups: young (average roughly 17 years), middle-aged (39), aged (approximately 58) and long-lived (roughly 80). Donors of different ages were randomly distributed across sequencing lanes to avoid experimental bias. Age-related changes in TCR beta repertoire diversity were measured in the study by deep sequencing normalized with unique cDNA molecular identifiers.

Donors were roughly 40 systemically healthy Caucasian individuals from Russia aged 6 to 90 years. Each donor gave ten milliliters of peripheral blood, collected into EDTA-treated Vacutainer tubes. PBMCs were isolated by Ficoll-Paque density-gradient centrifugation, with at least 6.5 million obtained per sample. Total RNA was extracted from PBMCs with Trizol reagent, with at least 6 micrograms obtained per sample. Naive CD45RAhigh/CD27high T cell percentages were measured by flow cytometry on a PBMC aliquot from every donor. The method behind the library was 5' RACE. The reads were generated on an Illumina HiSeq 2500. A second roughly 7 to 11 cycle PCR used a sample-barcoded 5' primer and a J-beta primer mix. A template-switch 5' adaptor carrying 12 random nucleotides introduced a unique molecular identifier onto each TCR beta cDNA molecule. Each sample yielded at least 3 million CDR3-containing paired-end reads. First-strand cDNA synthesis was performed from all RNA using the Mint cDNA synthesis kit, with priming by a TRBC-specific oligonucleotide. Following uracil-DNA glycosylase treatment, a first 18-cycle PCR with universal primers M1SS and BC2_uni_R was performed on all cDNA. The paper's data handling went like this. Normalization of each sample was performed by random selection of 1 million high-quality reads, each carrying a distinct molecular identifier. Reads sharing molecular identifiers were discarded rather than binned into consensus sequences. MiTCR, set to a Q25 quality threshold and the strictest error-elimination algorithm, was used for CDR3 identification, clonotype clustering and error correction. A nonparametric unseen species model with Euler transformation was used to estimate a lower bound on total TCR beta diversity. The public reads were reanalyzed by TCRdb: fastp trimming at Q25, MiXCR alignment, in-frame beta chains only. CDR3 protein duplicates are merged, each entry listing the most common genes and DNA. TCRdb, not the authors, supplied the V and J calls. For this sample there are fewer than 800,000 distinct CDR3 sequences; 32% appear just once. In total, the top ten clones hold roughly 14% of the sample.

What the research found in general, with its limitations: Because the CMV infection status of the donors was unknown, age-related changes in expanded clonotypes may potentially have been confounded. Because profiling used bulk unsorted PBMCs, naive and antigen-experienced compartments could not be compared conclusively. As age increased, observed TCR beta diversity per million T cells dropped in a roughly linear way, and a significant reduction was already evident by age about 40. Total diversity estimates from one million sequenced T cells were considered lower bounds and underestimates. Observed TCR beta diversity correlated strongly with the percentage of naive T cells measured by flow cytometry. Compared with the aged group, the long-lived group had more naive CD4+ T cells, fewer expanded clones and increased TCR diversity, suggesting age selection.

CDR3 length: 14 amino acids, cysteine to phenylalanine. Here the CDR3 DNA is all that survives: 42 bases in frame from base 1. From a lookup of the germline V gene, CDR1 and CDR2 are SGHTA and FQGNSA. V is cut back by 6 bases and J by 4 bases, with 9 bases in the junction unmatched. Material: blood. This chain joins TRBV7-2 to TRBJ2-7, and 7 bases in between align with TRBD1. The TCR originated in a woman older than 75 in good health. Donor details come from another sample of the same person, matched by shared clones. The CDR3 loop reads CASRFVGTAYEQYF. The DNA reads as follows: TGTGCCAGCAGGTTCGTCGGGACAGCTTACGAGCAGTACTTC.